The rows below give T cell receptor beta chains drawn from one sample of a study of blood T cell repertoires in COVID-19. Produced via immunoSEQ multiplex PCR; TCRdb's table is partial and in-frame only. The table includes 250,000 to 350,000 clones, roughly 89% detected once. Material for sequencing was PBMCs or T cells enriched from blood (not recorded which). Receptor source: a woman between 35 and 50 years old who had recovered from COVID-19. Both conserved end residues are part of each CDR3. A D gene is named only where the DNA matches it firmly. Some rows have no size entry. The others give once, few or many, or a class for an expanded clone.

J gene: TRBJ2-7; clone size: NA; D gene: NA; V gene: TRBV12-3/TRBV12-4; CDR3 protein: CASSPGKGEQYF; CDR3 DNA: TGTGCCAGCAGTCCCGGGAAAGGTGAGCAGTACTTC
J gene: TRBJ1-5; clone size: NA; D gene: NA; V gene: TRBV7-2; CDR3 protein: CASSFDSGDNQPQHF; CDR3 DNA: TGTGCCAGCAGCTTTGATTCCGGGGACAATCAGCCCCAGCATTTT
J gene: TRBJ1-4; clone size: NA; D gene: TRBD1; V gene: TRBV12-3/TRBV12-4; CDR3 protein: CASGQGAYEKLFF; CDR3 DNA: TGTGCCAGCGGACAGGGGGCTTATGAAAAACTGTTTTTT
J gene: TRBJ1-1; clone size: NA; D gene: TRBD1; V gene: TRBV5-4; CDR3 protein: CASSLGDRVIAEAFF; CDR3 DNA: TGTGCCAGCAGCTTGGGGGACAGGGTAATTGCTGAAGCTTTCTTT
J gene: TRBJ2-7; clone size: NA; D gene: NA; V gene: TRBV28; CDR3 protein: CASSPGQKVPNYEQYF; CDR3 DNA: TGTGCCAGCAGTCCTGGACAGAAGGTACCTAACTACGAGCAGTACTTC
J gene: TRBJ2-7; clone size: NA; D gene: NA; V gene: TRBV12-3/TRBV12-4; CDR3 protein: CASSLDQGNEQYF; CDR3 DNA: TGTGCCAGCAGTTTAGATCAGGGGAACGAGCAGTACTTC
J gene: TRBJ2-5; clone size: NA; D gene: NA; V gene: TRBV6-5; CDR3 protein: CASSYLAGVETQYF; CDR3 DNA: TGTGCCAGCAGTTACCTGGCAGGGGTTGAGACCCAGTACTTC
J gene: TRBJ1-3; clone size: NA; D gene: NA; V gene: TRBV3-1/TRBV3-2; CDR3 protein: CASSHQGTGNTIYF; CDR3 DNA: TGTGCCAGCAGCCATCAGGGTACTGGAAACACCATATATTTT
J gene: TRBJ2-1; clone size: NA; D gene: NA; V gene: TRBV27; CDR3 protein: CASSLEGFGANEQFF; CDR3 DNA: TGTGCCAGCAGTTTAGAGGGTTTTGGAGCGAATGAGCAGTTCTTC
J gene: TRBJ2-3; clone size: few; D gene: TRBD2; V gene: TRBV11-2; CDR3 protein: CASGRSGSGGDTQYF; CDR3 DNA: TGTGCCAGCGGACGTAGCGGGAGCGGAGGAGATACGCAGTATTTT
J gene: TRBJ2-1; clone size: NA; D gene: NA; V gene: TRBV7-2; CDR3 protein: CASSPRLLTYNEQFF; CDR3 DNA: TGTGCCAGCAGCCCCAGACTCTTAACGTACAATGAGCAGTTCTTC
J gene: TRBJ2-2; clone size: few; D gene: TRBD1; V gene: TRBV30; CDR3 protein: CAWSLKVGQGASTGELFF; CDR3 DNA: TGTGCCTGGAGCCTTAAAGTAGGACAGGGGGCGTCTACCGGGGAGCTGTTTTTT
J gene: TRBJ2-5; clone size: NA; D gene: NA; V gene: TRBV5-1; CDR3 protein: CASSLATSGQETQYF; CDR3 DNA: TGCGCCAGCAGCTTGGCCACCTCGGGGCAAGAGACCCAGTACTTC
J gene: TRBJ2-7; clone size: NA; D gene: TRBD1; V gene: TRBV7-9; CDR3 protein: CASSPPGGEEQYF; CDR3 DNA: TGTGCCAGCAGCCCACCAGGGGGCGAAGAGCAGTACTTC
J gene: TRBJ1-1; clone size: many; D gene: NA; V gene: TRBV19; CDR3 protein: CASRDGVAEAFF; CDR3 DNA: TGTGCCAGTAGGGACGGGGTTGCTGAAGCTTTCTTT
J gene: TRBJ2-2; clone size: NA; D gene: TRBD2; V gene: TRBV19; CDR3 protein: CASSLGLGNTGELFF; CDR3 DNA: TGTGCCAGTAGTCTCGGACTAGGGAACACCGGGGAGCTGTTTTTT
J gene: TRBJ2-7; clone size: NA; D gene: TRBD1; V gene: TRBV15; CDR3 protein: CATSRDKGASEQYF; CDR3 DNA: TGTGCCACCAGCAGAGATAAGGGGGCGAGCGAGCAGTACTTC
J gene: TRBJ2-7; clone size: NA; D gene: NA; V gene: TRBV19; CDR3 protein: CASSIKPRDEQYF; CDR3 DNA: TGTGCCAGTAGTATAAAACCGAGGGACGAGCAGTACTTC
J gene: TRBJ1-4; clone size: NA; D gene: NA; V gene: TRBV15; CDR3 protein: CATSRGTVATNEKLFF; CDR3 DNA: TGTGCCACCAGCAGAGGAACGGTCGCAACTAATGAAAAACTGTTTTTT